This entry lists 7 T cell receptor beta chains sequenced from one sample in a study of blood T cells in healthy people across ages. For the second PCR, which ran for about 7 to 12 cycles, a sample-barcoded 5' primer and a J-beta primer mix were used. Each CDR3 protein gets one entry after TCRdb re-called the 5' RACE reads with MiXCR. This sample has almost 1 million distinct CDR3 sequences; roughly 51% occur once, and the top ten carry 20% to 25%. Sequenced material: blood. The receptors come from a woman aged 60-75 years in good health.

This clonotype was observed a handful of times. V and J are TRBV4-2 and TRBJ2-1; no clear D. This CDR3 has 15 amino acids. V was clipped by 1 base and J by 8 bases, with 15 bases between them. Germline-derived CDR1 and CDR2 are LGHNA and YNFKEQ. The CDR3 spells CASSQAKFGFDEQFF. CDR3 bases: TGTGCCAGCAGCCAAGCAAAGTTCGGGTTCGATGAGCAGTTCTTC.

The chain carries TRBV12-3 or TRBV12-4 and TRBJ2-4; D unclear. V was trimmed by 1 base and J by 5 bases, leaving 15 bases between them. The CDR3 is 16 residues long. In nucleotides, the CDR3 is TGTGCCAGCAGTTTAGGGGCGGAAGTCGGGCAAAACATTCAGTACTTC. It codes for CASSLGAEVGQNIQYF.

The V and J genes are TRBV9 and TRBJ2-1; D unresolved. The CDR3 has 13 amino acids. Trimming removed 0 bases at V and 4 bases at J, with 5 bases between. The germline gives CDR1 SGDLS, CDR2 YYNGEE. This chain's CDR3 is CASSVEAYNEQFF. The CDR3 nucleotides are TGTGCCAGCAGCGTAGAGGCTTACAATGAGCAGTTCTTC.

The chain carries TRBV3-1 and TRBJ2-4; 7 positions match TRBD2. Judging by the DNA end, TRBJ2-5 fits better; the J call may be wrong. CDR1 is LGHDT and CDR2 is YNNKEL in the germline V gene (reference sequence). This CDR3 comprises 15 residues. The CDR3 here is CASSQELVGGETQYF. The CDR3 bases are TGTGCCAGCAGCCAAGAACTAGTCGGGGGGGAGACCCAGTACTTC.

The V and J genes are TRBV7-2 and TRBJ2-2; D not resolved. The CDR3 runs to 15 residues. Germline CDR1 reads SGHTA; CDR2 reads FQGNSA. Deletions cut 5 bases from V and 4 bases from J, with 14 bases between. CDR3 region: CASSKAPQVTGELFF. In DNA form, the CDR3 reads TGTGCCAGCAGCAAAGCCCCTCAGGTCACCGGGGAGCTGTTTTTT.

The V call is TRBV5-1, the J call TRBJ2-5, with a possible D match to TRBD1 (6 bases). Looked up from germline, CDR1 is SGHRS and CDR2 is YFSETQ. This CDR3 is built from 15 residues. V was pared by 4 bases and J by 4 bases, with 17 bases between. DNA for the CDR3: TGCGCCAGCAGCCCACAGAGGGGGAACGGAGAGACCCAGTACTTC. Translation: CASSPQRGNGETQYF.

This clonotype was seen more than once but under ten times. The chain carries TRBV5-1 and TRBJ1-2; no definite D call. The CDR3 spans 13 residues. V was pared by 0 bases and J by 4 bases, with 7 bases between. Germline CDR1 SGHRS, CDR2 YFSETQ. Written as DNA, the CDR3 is TGCGCCAGCAGCTTGGAAGCCTCCTATGGCTACACCTTC. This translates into CASSLEASYGYTF.